The entry below describes one T cell receptor (beta chain). Profiling relied on immunoSEQ multiplex PCR, and the TCRdb table lists in-frame clones only, not all of them. The sample lists more than 85,000 clones, roughly 90% occurring once. The data were obtained in a study of OX40 agonist ivuxolimab in advanced cancers. The overall study: Patients were infused with ivuxolimab every 2 weeks at 0.01 to 10 mg/kg.

Germline V CDR1 and CDR2: KGHSH, LQKENI. Trimming cost V 3 bases and J 4 bases, with 9 bases left between them. The CDR3 consists of 13 residues. The rearrangement uses TRBV18 and TRBJ1-1; a possible D gene is TRBD1 (6 bases). The sample here was CD4+ or CD8+ T cells sorted from blood, taken in a trial of the OX40 agonist ivuxolimab. This TCR was sampled from an adult with an advanced solid tumor such as melanoma, head and neck, liver or kidney cancer. This chain's CDR3 is CASSPTGLTEAFF. Here the CDR3 DNA reads TGTGCCAGCTCACCCACAGGGCTCACTGAAGCTTTCTTT.